The 10 T cell receptor beta chains below all came from one sample that was sequenced in a study of cytomegalovirus exposure and HLA in healthy donors. The PCR was carried out with 60 Vbeta primers and 13 Jbeta primers. The repertoire was sequenced with immunoSEQ multiplex PCR; TCRdb's copy has only in-frame clones and lacks some. Among about 100,000 clones listed, approximately 70% were seen once. Input material: PBMCs. Every receptor here comes from a woman aged 18-29 years in good health and CMV-seropositive.

The V gene is TRBV25-1, the J gene TRBJ2-5, with a tentative D call TRBD2 (5 bases). V was trimmed by 1 base and J by 4 bases, leaving 16 bases between them. The CDR3 spans 16 residues. Germline assignment: CDR1 MGHDK and CDR2 SYGVNS. CDR3 sequence (DNA): TGTGCCAGCAGTGAATTCCGTCTCGGAGGTGCAGAGACCCAGTACTTC. Its protein product is CASSEFRLGGAETQYF.

The genes are TRBV27 and TRBJ1-4, with TRBD1 matching 7 bases. From germline, CDR1 is MNHEY and CDR2 SMNVEV (reference sequence). V was pared by 5 bases and J by 4 bases, with 4 bases of the junction left unmatched. The CDR3 has 14 amino acids. CDR3 loop: CASSRGQYNEKLFF. DNA of the CDR3: TGTGCCAGCAGTAGGGGACAGTATAATGAAAAACTGTTTTTT.

The gene calls are TRBV30 and TRBJ2-3, with 13 bases that match TRBD2. Germline CDR1 reads GTSNPN; CDR2 reads SVGIG (reference sequence). Losses at the gene ends were 4 bases for V and 3 bases for J; bases not matched to a gene: 4. There are 15 residues in the CDR3. The CDR3 region has the DNA TGTGCCTGGAACGGACTAGCGGGAGTGACAGATACGCAGTATTTT. Translated, it gives CAWNGLAGVTDTQYF.

About this clone itself: One junction end disagrees with the germline gene, perhaps due to a read error. The chain uses TRBV6-5 and TRBJ1-5; a weak D match, TRBD1 (6 bases). The CDR3 runs 15 residues. Per the germline V gene, CDR1 is MNHEY and CDR2 is SVGAGI. CDR3 amino acids: CASSHDRPKHQPQNF. The CDR3 DNA reads as TGTGCCAGCAGCCACGACAGGCCCAAACATCAGCCCCAGAATTTT.

The chain recombines TRBV11-2 with TRBJ1-5; TRBD1 matches 8 bases. Trimming removed 4 bases from V and 0 bases from J; junction bases left unmatched: 8. Germline V CDR1 and CDR2: SGHAT, FQNNGV. The CDR3 extends over 17 amino acids. The CDR3 nucleotides read TGTGCCAGCAGCTACTCCGGGACAGGACCTAGCAATCAGCCCCAGCATTTT. It specifies CASSYSGTGPSNQPQHF.

The chain carries TRBV6-6 and TRBJ1-2; D is undetermined. Germline assignment: CDR1 MNHNY and CDR2 SVGAGI (reference sequence). The V and J ends lost 6 bases and 3 bases respectively, with 11 bases between them. This CDR3 contains 13 residues. The CDR3 nucleotides are TGTGCCAGCAGCCGGAGGTGGGACTATGGCTACACCTTC. Protein product: CASSRRWDYGYTF.

The V gene is TRBV15, the J gene TRBJ2-7; 7 bases are a match to TRBD2. J lost 5 bases, V lost 0 bases, and 7 bases had no gene match. Germline assignment: CDR1 LNHNV and CDR2 YYDKDF (reference sequence). This CDR3 has 15 residues. This CDR3 reads CATSRDAGVSDEQYF. The CDR3 DNA sequence: TGTGCCACCAGCAGAGATGCGGGAGTGAGCGACGAGCAGTACTTC.

Only one count was recorded for this clone. The chain combines TRBV2 with TRBJ2-2; the D is unclear. From germline, CDR1 is SNHLY and CDR2 FYNNEI. The CDR3 has 14 residues. V lost 7 bases, J lost 3 bases, and 12 bases lay in between. The CDR3 nucleotides are TGTGCCAGCAACACACCCGCGGACACCGGGGAGCTGTTTTTT. It yields the protein CASNTPADTGELFF.

This sequence joins TRBV7-2 and TRBJ2-3; D is undetermined. CDR3 length: 15 residues. V was shortened by 1 base and J by 2 bases, with 10 bases between the two germline ends. Germline V lookup: CDR1 SGHTA, CDR2 FQGNSA. CDR3 sequence reads: CASSLGASITDTQYF. Here the CDR3 DNA reads TGTGCCAGCAGCTTAGGAGCCTCCATCACAGATACGCAGTATTTT.

V is TRBV19 and J is TRBJ2-3; weak D call: TRBD1 (5 bases). CDR3 length equals 12 residues. Between the trimmed V and J ends, which lost 6 bases and 6 bases, there was a span of 10 bases. Germline V gene data show CDR1 as LNHDA and CDR2 as SQIVND (reference sequence). The CDR3 DNA reads as TGTGCCAGTAGCGACAGAGGTGATACGCAGTATTTT. As protein: CASSDRGDTQYF.